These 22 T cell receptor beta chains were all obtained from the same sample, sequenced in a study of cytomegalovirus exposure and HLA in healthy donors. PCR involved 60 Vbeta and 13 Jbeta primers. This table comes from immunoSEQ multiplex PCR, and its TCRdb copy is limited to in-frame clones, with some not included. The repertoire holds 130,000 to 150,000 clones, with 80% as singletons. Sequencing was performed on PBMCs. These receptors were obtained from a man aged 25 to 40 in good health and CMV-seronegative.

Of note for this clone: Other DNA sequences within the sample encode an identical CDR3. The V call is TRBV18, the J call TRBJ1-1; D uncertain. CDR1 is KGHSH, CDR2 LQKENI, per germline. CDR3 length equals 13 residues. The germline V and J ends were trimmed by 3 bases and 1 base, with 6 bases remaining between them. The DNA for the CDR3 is TGTGCCAGCTCACCGGAGAGGAACACTGAAGCTTTCTTT. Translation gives CASSPERNTEAFF.

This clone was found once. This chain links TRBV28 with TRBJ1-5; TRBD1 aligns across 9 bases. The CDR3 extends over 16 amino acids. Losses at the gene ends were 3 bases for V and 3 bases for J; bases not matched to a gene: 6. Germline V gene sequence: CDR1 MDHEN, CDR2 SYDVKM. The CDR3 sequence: CASSFVGTGNNQPQHF. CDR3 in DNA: TGTGCCAGCAGTTTCGTCGGGACAGGGAACAATCAGCCCCAGCATTTT.

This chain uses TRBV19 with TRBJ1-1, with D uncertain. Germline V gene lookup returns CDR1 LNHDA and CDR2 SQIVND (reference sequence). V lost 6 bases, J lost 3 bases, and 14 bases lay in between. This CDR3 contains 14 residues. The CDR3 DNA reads TGTGCCAGTAGAGCCGTAAACAGAGACACTGAAGCTTTCTTT. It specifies CASRAVNRDTEAFF.

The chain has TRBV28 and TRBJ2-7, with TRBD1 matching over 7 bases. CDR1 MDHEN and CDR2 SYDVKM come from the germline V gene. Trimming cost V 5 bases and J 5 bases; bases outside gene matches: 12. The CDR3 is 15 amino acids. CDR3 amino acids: CASSSRQGFTHEQYF. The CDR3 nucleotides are TGTGCCAGCAGTAGCAGACAGGGATTTACCCACGAGCAGTACTTC.

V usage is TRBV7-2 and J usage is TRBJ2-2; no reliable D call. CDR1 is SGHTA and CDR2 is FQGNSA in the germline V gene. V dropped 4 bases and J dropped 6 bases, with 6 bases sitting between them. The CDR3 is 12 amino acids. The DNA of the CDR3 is TGTGCCAGCAGCTATCCTCCCGGGGAGCTGTTTTTT. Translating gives CASSYPPGELFF.

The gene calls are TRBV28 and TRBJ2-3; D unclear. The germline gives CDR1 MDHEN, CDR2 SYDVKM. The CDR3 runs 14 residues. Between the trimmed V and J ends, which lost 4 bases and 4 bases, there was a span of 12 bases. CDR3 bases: TGTGCCAGCAGTTCTCCCGGGTCGGCAGATACGCAGTATTTT. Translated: CASSSPGSADTQYF. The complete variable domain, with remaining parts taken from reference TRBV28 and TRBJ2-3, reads DVKVTQSSRYLVKRTGEKVFLECVQDMDHENMFWYRQDPGLGLRLIYFSYDVKMKEKGDIPEGYSVSREKKERFSLILESASTNQTSMYLCASSSPGSADTQYFGPGTRLTVL.

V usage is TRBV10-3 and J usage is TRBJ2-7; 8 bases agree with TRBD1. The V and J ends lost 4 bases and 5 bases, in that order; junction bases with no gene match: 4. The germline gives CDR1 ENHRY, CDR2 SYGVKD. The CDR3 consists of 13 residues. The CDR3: CAISGQGPHEQYF. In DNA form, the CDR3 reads TGTGCCATCAGTGGACAGGGGCCCCACGAGCAGTACTTC.

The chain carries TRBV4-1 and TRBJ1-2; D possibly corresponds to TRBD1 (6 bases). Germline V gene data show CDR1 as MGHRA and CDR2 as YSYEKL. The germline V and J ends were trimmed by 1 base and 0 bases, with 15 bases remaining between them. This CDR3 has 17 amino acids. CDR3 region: CASSQGAGEGANYGYTF. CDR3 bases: TGCGCCAGCAGCCAAGGGGCAGGGGAGGGGGCTAACTATGGCTACACCTTC.

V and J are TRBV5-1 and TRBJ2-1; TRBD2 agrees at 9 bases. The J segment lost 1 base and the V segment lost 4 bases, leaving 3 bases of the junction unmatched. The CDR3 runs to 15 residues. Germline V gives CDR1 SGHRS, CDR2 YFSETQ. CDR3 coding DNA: TGCGCCAGCAGCATGACTAGCGGATCCTACAATGAGCAGTTCTTC. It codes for CASSMTSGSYNEQFF.

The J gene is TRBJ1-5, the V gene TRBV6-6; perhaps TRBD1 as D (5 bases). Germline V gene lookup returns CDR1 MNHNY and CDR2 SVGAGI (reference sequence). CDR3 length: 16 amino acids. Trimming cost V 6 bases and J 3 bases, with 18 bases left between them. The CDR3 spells CASSAGEVTYNQPQHF. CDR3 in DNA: TGTGCCAGCAGCGCGGGGGAAGTAACCTACAATCAGCCCCAGCATTTT.

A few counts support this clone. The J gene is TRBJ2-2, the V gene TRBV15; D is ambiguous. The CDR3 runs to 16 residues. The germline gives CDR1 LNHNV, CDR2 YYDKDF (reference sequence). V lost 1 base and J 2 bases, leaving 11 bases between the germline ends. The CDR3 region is CATSRVRGSNTGELFF. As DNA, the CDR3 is TGTGCCACCAGCAGAGTGAGAGGTTCTAACACCGGGGAGCTGTTTTTT.

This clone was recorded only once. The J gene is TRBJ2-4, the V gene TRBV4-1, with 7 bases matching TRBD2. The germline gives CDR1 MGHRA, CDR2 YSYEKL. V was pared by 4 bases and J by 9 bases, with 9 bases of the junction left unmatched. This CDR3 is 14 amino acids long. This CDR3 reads CASSLGPIAGIQYF. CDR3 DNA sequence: TGCGCCAGCAGCCTGGGACCCATAGCGGGCATTCAGTACTTC.

The CDR3 region is CSVVLAAGGQSTGELFF. DNA of the CDR3: TGCAGCGTTGTCTTGGCAGCGGGGGGGCAAAGCACCGGGGAGCTGTTTTTT. The V and J genes are TRBV29-1 and TRBJ2-2, with TRBD2 identical over 10 bases. CDR3 length equals 17 residues. V shed 4 bases, J shed 4 bases, and the junction held 12 bases outside the gene matches. In germline, CDR1 is SQVTM, CDR2 ANQGSEA.

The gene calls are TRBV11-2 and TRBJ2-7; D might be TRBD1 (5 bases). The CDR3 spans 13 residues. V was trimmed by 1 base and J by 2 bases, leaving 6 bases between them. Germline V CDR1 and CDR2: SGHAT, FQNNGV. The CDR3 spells CASSLAQAYEQYF. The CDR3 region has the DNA TGTGCCAGCAGCTTAGCACAGGCCTACGAGCAGTACTTC. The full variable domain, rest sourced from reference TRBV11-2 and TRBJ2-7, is EAGVAQSPRYKIIEKRQSVAFWCNPISGHATLYWYQQILGQGPKLLIQFQNNGVVDDSQLPKDRFSAERLKGVDSTLKIQPAKLEDSAVYLCASSLAQAYEQYFGPGTRLTVT.

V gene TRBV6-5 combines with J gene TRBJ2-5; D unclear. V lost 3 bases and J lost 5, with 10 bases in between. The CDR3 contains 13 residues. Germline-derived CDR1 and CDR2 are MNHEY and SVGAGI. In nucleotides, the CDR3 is TGTGCCAGCAGTTATAGCCGGGTGGAGACCCAGTACTTC. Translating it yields CASSYSRVETQYF.

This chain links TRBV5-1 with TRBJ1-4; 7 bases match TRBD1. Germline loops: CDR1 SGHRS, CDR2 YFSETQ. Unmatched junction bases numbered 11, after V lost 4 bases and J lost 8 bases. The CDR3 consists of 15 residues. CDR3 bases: TGCGCCAGCAGCACGGGTTCGGGACAGATAGAAAAACTGTTTTTT. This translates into CASSTGSGQIEKLFF.

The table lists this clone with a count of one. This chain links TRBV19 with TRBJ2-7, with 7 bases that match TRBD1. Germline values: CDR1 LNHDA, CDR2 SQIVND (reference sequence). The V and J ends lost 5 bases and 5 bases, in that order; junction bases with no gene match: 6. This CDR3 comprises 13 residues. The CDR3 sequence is CASSLAGGNEQYF. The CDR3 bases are TGTGCCAGTAGTCTGGCAGGGGGTAACGAGCAGTACTTC.

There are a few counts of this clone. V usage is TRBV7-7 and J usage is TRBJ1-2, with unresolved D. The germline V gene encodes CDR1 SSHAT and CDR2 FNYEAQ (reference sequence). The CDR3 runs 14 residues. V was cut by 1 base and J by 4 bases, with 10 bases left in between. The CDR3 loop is CASSLGRYLYGYTF. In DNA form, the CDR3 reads TGTGCCAGCAGCTTAGGGCGGTACCTCTATGGCTACACCTTC.

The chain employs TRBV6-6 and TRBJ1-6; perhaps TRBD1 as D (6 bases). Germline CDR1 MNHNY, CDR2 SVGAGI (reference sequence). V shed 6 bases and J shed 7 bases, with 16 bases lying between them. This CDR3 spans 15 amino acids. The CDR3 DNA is TGTGCCAGCAGAATACAGGGCCAGAACAATTCACCCCTCCACTTT. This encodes CASRIQGQNNSPLHF.

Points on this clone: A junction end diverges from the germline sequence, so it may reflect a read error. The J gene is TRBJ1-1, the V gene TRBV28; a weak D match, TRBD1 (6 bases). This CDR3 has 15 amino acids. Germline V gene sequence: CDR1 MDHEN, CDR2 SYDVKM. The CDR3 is CASSPWGEGGEQALF. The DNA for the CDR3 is TGTGCCAGCAGTCCCTGGGGGGAGGGGGGGGAACAAGCTCTCTTT.

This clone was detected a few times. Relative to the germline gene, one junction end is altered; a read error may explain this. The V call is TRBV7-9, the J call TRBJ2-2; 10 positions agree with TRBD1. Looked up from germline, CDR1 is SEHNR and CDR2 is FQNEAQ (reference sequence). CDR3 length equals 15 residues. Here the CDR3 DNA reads TGTTCCAGCAGCTTGCCGGGACAGGGGACCGGGGAGCTGTTTTTT. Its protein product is CSSSLPGQGTGELFF.

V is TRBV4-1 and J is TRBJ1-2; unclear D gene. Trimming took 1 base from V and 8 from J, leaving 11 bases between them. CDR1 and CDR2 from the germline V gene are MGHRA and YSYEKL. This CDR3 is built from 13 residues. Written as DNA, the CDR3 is TGCGCCAGCAGCCAAGTGTCCGGGTTCGGCTACACCTTC. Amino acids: CASSQVSGFGYTF.